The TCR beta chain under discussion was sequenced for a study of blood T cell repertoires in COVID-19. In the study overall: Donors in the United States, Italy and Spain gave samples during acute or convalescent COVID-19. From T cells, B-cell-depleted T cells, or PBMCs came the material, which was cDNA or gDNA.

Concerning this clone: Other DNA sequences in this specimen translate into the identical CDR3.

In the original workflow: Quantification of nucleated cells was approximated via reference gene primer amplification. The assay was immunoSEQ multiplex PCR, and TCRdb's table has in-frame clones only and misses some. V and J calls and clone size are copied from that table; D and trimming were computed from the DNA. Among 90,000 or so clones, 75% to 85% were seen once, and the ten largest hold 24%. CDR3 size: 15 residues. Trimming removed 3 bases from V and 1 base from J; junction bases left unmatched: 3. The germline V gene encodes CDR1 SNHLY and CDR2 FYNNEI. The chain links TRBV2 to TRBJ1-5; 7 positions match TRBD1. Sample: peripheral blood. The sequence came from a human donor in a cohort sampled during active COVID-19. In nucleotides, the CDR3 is TGTGCCAGCAGTGACCCCAGGGGGAGCAATCAGCCCCAGCATTTT. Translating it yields CASSDPRGSNQPQHF.